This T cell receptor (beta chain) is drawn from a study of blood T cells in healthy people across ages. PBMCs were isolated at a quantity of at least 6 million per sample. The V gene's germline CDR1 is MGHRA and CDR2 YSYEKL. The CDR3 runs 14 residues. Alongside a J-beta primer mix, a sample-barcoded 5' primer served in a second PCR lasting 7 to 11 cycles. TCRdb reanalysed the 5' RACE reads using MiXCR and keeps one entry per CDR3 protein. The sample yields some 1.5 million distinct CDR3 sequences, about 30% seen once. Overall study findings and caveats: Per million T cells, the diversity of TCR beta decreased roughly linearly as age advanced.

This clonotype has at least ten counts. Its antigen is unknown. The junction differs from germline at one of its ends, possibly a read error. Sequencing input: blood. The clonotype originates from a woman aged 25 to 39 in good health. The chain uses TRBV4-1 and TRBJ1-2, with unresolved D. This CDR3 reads CASSQEGRNYGYTF. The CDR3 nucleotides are TGTGCCAGCAGCCAAGAAGGCAGGAACTATGGCTACACCTTC.